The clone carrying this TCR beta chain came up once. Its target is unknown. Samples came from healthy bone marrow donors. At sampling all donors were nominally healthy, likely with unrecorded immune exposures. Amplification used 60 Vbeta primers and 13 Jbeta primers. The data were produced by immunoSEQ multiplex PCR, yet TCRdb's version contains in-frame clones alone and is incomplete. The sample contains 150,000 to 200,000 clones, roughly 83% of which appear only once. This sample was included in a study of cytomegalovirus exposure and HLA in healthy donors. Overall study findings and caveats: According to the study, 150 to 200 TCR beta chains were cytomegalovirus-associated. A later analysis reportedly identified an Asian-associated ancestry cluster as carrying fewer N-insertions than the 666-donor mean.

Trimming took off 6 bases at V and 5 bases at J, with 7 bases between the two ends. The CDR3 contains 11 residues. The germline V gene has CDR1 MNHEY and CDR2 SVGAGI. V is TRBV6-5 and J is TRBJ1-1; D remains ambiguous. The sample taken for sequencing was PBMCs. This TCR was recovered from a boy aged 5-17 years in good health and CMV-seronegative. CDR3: CASRQTTEAFF. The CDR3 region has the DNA TGTGCCAGCAGACAAACAACTGAAGCTTTCTTT.